The 5 T cell receptor beta chains below were found in one sample sequenced in a study of Graves' ophthalmopathy and Graves' hyperthyroidism. The TCR beta CDR3 regions underwent amplification from RNA transcripts. RT-PCR with HTBI primers came first, then second-round multiplex PCR. TCRdb called the multiplex PCR reads again in MiXCR, with one record for every CDR3 protein. The sample holds about 740,000 distinct CDR3 sequences, approximately 40% seen once. The material sequenced was peripheral blood. These receptors originate from an adult man with Graves' ophthalmopathy.

The J gene is TRBJ1-5, the V gene TRBV27; no reliable D call. Looked up from germline, CDR1 is MNHEY and CDR2 is SMNVEV (reference sequence). The CDR3 contains 16 residues. V dropped 2 bases and J dropped 3 bases, with 14 bases sitting between them. CDR3 loop: CASSLVGGRFNQPQHF. As DNA, the CDR3 is TGTGCCAGCAGTTTAGTTGGAGGAAGGTTCAATCAGCCCCAGCATTTT.

This clonotype was seen a single time. V is TRBV20-1 and J is TRBJ1-1, with D maybe TRBD1 (5 bases). CDR3 size: 13 residues. The germline V and J ends were trimmed by 7 bases and 1 base, with 13 bases remaining between them. Germline loops: CDR1 DFQATT, CDR2 SNEGSKA (reference sequence). The CDR3 here is CSGTGHSNTEAFF. Here the CDR3 DNA reads TGCAGTGGTACAGGACACTCGAACACTGAAGCTTTCTTT.

This chain links TRBV4-3 with TRBJ1-2; D is perhaps TRBD1 (5 bases). V lost 7 bases to trimming and J lost 2 bases, with 20 bases between them. The CDR3 has 16 amino acids. CDR1 and CDR2 (germline): LGHNA, YSLEER. As DNA, the CDR3 is TGCGCCAGCACCTATACCGGGACGTCAGGGAACTATGGCTACACCTTC. It is translated as CASTYTGTSGNYGYTF.

In this sample, this clonotype turned up once. This chain joins TRBV11-2 and TRBJ2-2; 11 bases are a match to TRBD2. Germline loops: CDR1 SGHAT, CDR2 FQNNGV. The CDR3 loop spans 17 amino acids. Unmatched junction bases numbered 5, after V lost 2 bases and J lost 3 bases. CDR3 protein: CASSLYRSGGDTGELFF. The CDR3 DNA sequence: TGTGCCAGCAGCTTATATCGTAGCGGGGGGGACACCGGGGAGCTGTTTTTT.

The genes are TRBV29-1 and TRBJ2-5, with TRBD2 matching 13 bases. The end of the DNA is better explained by TRBJ2-7, so the J call may be wrong. The V gene's germline CDR1 is SQVTM and CDR2 ANQGSEA. The CDR3 consists of 14 residues. CDR3 in amino acids: CSVRGTSGTYEQYF. In DNA form, the CDR3 reads TGCAGCGTCCGAGGGACTAGCGGGACCTACGAGCAGTACTTC.